One sample yielded the 32 T cell receptor beta chains listed below, sequenced in a study of human T cells and chemical hapten exposure. Time point noted: pre-sensitization, week 0. Treatment denoted: therapeutic diphenylcyclopropenone sensitization with weekly scalp DPC. TCRdb reprocessed the RACE reads via MiXCR and lists one record per CDR3 protein. This table has tens of thousands of distinct CDR3 sequences, approximately 9.9% appearing once. The source was whole blood, collected in connection with sensitization to the hapten diphenylcyclopropenone (DPC). The receptors derive from a woman in her thirties or forties with alopecia areata. Some clones in this sample may be carry-over from other donors' samples.

This clonotype appeared many times. The chain joins TRBV10-3 to TRBJ1-2; possibly TRBD1 for D (5 bases). The CDR3 runs 12 residues. Germline V gives CDR1 ENHRY, CDR2 SYGVKD. CDR3 bases: TGTGCTTCCGACGGGGGGAACTATGGCTACACCTTC. It specifies CASDGGNYGYTF.

V usage is TRBV4-1 and J usage is TRBJ1-2, with D possibly matching TRBD1 (6 bases). Trimming cost V 1 base and J 6 bases, with 9 bases left between them. Germline V gene data show CDR1 as MGHRA and CDR2 as YSYEKL. This CDR3 contains 13 residues. This CDR3 is CASSQARGDGYTF. DNA of the CDR3: TGCGCCAGCAGCCAAGCCAGGGGAGATGGCTACACCTTC.

This clonotype showed up just a few times. The gene calls are TRBV3-1 and TRBJ1-2; no clear D. The CDR3 loop spans 13 amino acids. V gave up 6 bases and J gave up 4 bases, with 12 bases separating them. Per the germline V gene, CDR1 is LGHDT and CDR2 is YNNKEL (reference sequence). CDR3 coding DNA: TGTGCCAGCAGTACGGAGGGTACCTATGGCTACACCTTC. Protein product: CASSTEGTYGYTF.

This clonotype was found many times. The rearrangement joins TRBV18 to TRBJ2-6; 8 bases fit TRBD1. Trimming removed 3 bases from V and 2 bases from J; junction bases left unmatched: 3. From germline, CDR1 is KGHSH and CDR2 LQKENI. The CDR3 totals 16 residues. The CDR3 nucleotides read TGTGCCAGCTCACCGACAGGGGAGCCTGGGGCCAACGTCCTGACTTTC. Its translation: CASSPTGEPGANVLTF.

This clonotype was seen at least ten times. The chain joins TRBV27 to TRBJ1-5; 10 positions agree with TRBD1. Germline V CDR1 and CDR2: MNHEY, SMNVEV (reference sequence). The CDR3 runs to 15 residues. The junction had 4 bases not matched to a gene; V was cut back by 7 bases and J by 1 base. CDR3 bases: TGTGCCAGCAAATGGACAGGGGGAAGCAATCAGCCCCAGCATTTT. Its translation: CASKWTGGSNQPQHF.

This clonotype was picked up many times. The rearrangement uses TRBV6-6 and TRBJ2-7; 8 bases are shared with TRBD1. V shed 5 bases, J shed 6 bases, and the junction held 9 bases outside the gene matches. The germline CDR1 and CDR2 sequences are MNHNY and SVGAGI (reference sequence). This CDR3 has 14 residues. The CDR3 loop is CASSTGTGRGEQYF. The CDR3 DNA follows: TGTGCCAGCAGTACCGGGACAGGAAGAGGCGAGCAGTACTTC.

CDR3 residues: CASSLARLSIGEQFF. The CDR3 DNA reads as TGTGCCAGCAGCTTAGCCAGGCTAAGTATCGGTGAGCAGTTCTTC. This chain joins TRBV7-9 and TRBJ2-1; unclear D gene. V lost 0 bases and J 9 bases, leaving 15 bases between the germline ends. The CDR3 is 15 residues long. Germline lookup yields CDR1 SEHNR and CDR2 FQNEAQ (reference sequence).

The chain couples TRBV12-3 or TRBV12-4 to TRBJ1-1, with TRBD1 matching over 7 bases. The CDR3 is made up of 16 amino acids. V shed 8 bases and J 5 bases; nucleotides not matched to a gene: 17. Written as DNA, the CDR3 is TGTGCCAGCTCAGACGACTTAATGACCAGGGGGACTGAAGCTTTCTTT. Translating it yields CASSDDLMTRGTEAFF.

This clonotype was counted only a few times. One end of the junction varies from germline; a read error may be responsible. The chain is built from TRBV18 and TRBJ1-3; the match to TRBD1 covers 7 bases. This CDR3 region has 15 residues. From germline, CDR1 is KGHSH and CDR2 LQKENI. This CDR3 is CASSSGQISENTIYF. The CDR3 DNA is TGTGCCAGCTCGTCGGGACAGATCTCTGAAAACACCATATATTTT.

This clonotype was counted between two and nine times. The V gene is TRBV10-3, the J gene TRBJ1-3, with D possibly TRBD1 on 5 matching bases. V was trimmed by 8 bases and J by 0 bases, leaving 14 bases between them. This CDR3 has 15 residues. The germline V gene has CDR1 ENHRY and CDR2 SYGVKD. CDR3 amino acids: CAISTGAISGNTIYF. CDR3 coding DNA: TGTGCCATCTCCACAGGAGCGATCTCTGGAAACACCATATATTTT.

This clonotype has a count of ten or more. This rearrangement joins TRBV19 to TRBJ2-4, with TRBD1 matching over 10 bases. Looked up from germline, CDR1 is LNHDA and CDR2 is SQIVND (reference sequence). This CDR3 contains 14 residues. The junction had 4 bases not matched to a gene; V was cut back by 6 bases and J by 5 bases. The CDR3 sequence: CASSLGQGENIQYF. CDR3 in DNA: TGTGCCAGTAGCCTAGGACAGGGGGAAAACATTCAGTACTTC.

This clonotype was detected a few times. J is TRBJ2-7 and V is TRBV2; possibly TRBD2 for D (5 bases). The CDR3 is made up of 13 amino acids. The germline V and J ends were trimmed by 3 bases and 3 bases, with 9 bases remaining between them. Per the germline V gene, CDR1 is SNHLY and CDR2 is FYNNEI. The CDR3 loop is CASSDWSGYEQYF. Here the CDR3 DNA reads TGTGCCAGCAGTGATTGGAGCGGCTACGAGCAGTACTTC.

The chain links TRBV21-1 to TRBJ2-7; the table's D call, TRBD1, was not checked against the DNA. TRBV21-1 corresponds to a pseudogene. The CDR3 contains 15 residues. The CDR3 DNA follows: TGTGCCAGCAGCAAACGAGACAGACTCCTCTACGAGCAGTACTTC. This sequence encodes CASSKRDRLLYEQYF.

This clonotype was counted at least ten times. This chain uses TRBV6-5 with TRBJ2-7, with TRBD2 matching 13 bases. Germline assignment: CDR1 MNHEY and CDR2 SVGAGI. Trimming at V came to 6 bases and at J to 2 bases, leaving 10 bases not matched to a gene. The CDR3 covers 17 residues. The CDR3 region is CASRTTSGGLLPYEQYF. CDR3 DNA sequence: TGTGCCAGCAGGACGACTAGCGGGGGGCTCCTACCCTACGAGCAGTACTTC.

This clonotype was detected ten times or more. The CDR3 nucleotides are TGCGCCAGCAGCCAAGATCGTCTGTTGGCTAGCGGGGAAAAGACCCAGTACTTC. Amino acids: CASSQDRLLASGEKTQYF. The chain carries TRBV4-3 and TRBJ2-5; 9 nucleotides line up with TRBD2. Losses at the gene ends were 0 bases for V and 6 bases for J; bases not matched to a gene: 14. CDR3 length: 18 residues. Germline V CDR1 and CDR2: LGHNA, YSLEER.

The sample holds many counts of this clonotype. The V call is TRBV29-1, the J call TRBJ2-7, with D tentatively TRBD1 (6 bases). V was pared by 6 bases and J by 7 bases, with 16 bases between. The CDR3 is 12 amino acids. The germline V gene encodes CDR1 SQVTM and CDR2 ANQGSEA. The CDR3 region has the DNA TGCAGCGTAAAAGCAGGGGCGCGTGAGCAGTACTTC. This codes for CSVKAGAREQYF.

This clonotype was counted at least ten times. The chain couples TRBV6-2 or TRBV6-3 to TRBJ1-2; D uncertain. Germline CDR1 MNHEY, CDR2 SVGEGT. Between the trimmed V and J ends, which lost 2 bases and 2 bases, there was a span of 6 bases. CDR3 length equals 13 residues. The CDR3 nucleotides are TGTGCCAGCAGTTACGGAGGGAACTATGGCTACACCTTC. This gives the protein CASSYGGNYGYTF.

V and J are TRBV7-2 and TRBJ2-3; TRBD2 agrees at 10 bases. Germline V CDR1 and CDR2: SGHTA, FQGNSA. CDR3 size: 18 residues. The V gene end was trimmed by 3 bases and the J gene end by 1 base; junction bases not matched to a gene: 10. The CDR3 reads CASSFVSGGPLGTDTQYF. The CDR3 coding sequence is TGTGCCAGCAGCTTTGTTAGCGGGGGGCCACTGGGCACAGATACGCAGTATTTT.

This clonotype was found many times. The chain employs TRBV28 and TRBJ2-1; no definite D call. The length of the CDR3 is 11 residues. V was shortened by 3 bases and J by 8 bases, with 5 bases between the two germline ends. In germline, CDR1 is MDHEN, CDR2 SYDVKM. CDR3 residues: CASSFRDEQFF. CDR3 DNA: TGTGCCAGCAGTTTTCGGGATGAGCAGTTCTTC.

This clonotype was observed a few times. V is TRBV4-1 and J is TRBJ1-6, with TRBD1 matching over 7 bases. The junction had 14 bases not matched to a gene; V was cut back by 1 base and J by 5 bases. This CDR3 has 19 residues. The germline CDR1 and CDR2 sequences are MGHRA and YSYEKL. CDR3 protein: CASSQGVEGAGLDNSPLHF. The CDR3 bases are TGCGCCAGCAGCCAAGGAGTCGAGGGGGCGGGCCTCGATAATTCACCCCTCCACTTT.

This clonotype was picked up a small number of times. This chain connects TRBV7-8 to TRBJ1-1, with D maybe TRBD1 (5 bases). The CDR3 is made up of 17 amino acids. Trimming removed 3 bases from V and 5 bases from J, with 22 bases in between. In germline, CDR1 is SGHVS, CDR2 FQNEAQ. CDR3 bases: TGTGCCAGCAGCTTCTATCGTGCAGGGCGATGGGCTACTGAAGCTTTCTTT. Its protein product is CASSFYRAGRWATEAFF.

The sample holds many counts of this clonotype. This rearrangement joins TRBV7-2 to TRBJ2-2; perhaps TRBD1 as D (5 bases). Germline values: CDR1 SGHTA, CDR2 FQGNSA. V dropped 4 bases and J dropped 6 bases, with 15 bases sitting between them. The CDR3 runs 15 residues. The CDR3, as DNA: TGTGCCAGCAGCTACCCACCGGGCAGGGCCGGGGAGCTGTTTTTT. It codes for CASSYPPGRAGELFF.

This chain links TRBV18 with TRBJ1-6; D not resolved. This CDR3 is 15 amino acids long. The V and J ends lost 6 bases and 0 bases respectively, with 9 bases between them. Germline CDR1 is KGHSH and CDR2 is LQKENI. The CDR3 DNA reads TGTGCCAGCTCCCGGAAAAGCTCCTATAATTCACCCCTCCACTTT. It codes for CASSRKSSYNSPLHF.

This clonotype came up many times. The chain employs TRBV7-3 and TRBJ2-3, with 9 bases that match TRBD1. Germline assignment: CDR1 SGHTA and CDR2 FQGTGA. The trim removed 4 bases at V and 3 bases at J, leaving 2 bases unmatched. CDR3 length equals 14 residues. The CDR3 here is CASSSGQGTDTQYF. DNA for the CDR3: TGTGCCAGCAGCTCCGGACAGGGGACAGATACGCAGTATTTT.

This clonotype was seen at least ten times. The V gene is TRBV11-2, the J gene TRBJ2-1, with D perhaps matching TRBD2 (5 bases). The CDR3 length is 14 residues. CDR1 and CDR2 from the germline V gene are SGHAT and FQNNGV. The V end was cut by 0 bases, the J end by 7 bases, with 10 bases between. The CDR3 reads CASSLDGGANEQFF. The CDR3, as DNA: TGTGCCAGCAGCTTAGATGGAGGAGCTAATGAGCAGTTCTTC.

The table lists this clonotype with many counts. The V call is TRBV6-6, the J call TRBJ1-1; D is unresolved. V shed 5 bases and J shed 0 bases, with 10 bases lying between them. The CDR3 is 14 amino acids. CDR1 MNHNY and CDR2 SVGAGI come from the germline V gene (reference sequence). The CDR3 region is CASSPTVMNTEAFF. In DNA, the CDR3 is TGTGCCAGCAGTCCCACAGTCATGAACACTGAAGCTTTCTTT.

The chain carries TRBV3-1 and TRBJ1-4; no reliable D call. Trimming cost V 2 bases and J 8 bases, with 15 bases left between them. CDR1 LGHDT and CDR2 YNNKEL come from the germline V gene (reference sequence). The CDR3 is 15 amino acids. CDR3 nucleotide sequence: TGTGCCAGCAGCCAAAGCTCGATAATGGACGAAAAACTGTTTTTT. Translation gives CASSQSSIMDEKLFF. Looking up the rest from reference TRBV3-1 and TRBJ1-4 gives the full variable domain: DTAVSQTPKYLVTQMGNDKSIKCEQNLGHDTMYWYKQDSKKFLKIMFSYNNKELIINETVPNRFSPKSPDKAHLNLHINSLELGDSAVYFCASSQSSIMDEKLFFGSGTQLSVL.

Many counts were recorded for this clonotype. This chain connects TRBV21-1 to TRBJ2-7. TRBV21-1 is a pseudogene. The CDR3 runs to 16 residues. The CDR3 region is CASSKLRDRSSYEQYF. The DNA for the CDR3 is TGTGCCAGCAGCAAATTGAGAGACAGGAGCTCCTACGAGCAGTACTTC.

The sample holds many counts of this clonotype. V gene TRBV4-3 combines with J gene TRBJ2-2; TRBD2 matches 15 bases. V gave up 1 base and J gave up 7 bases; unmatched junction bases: 4. The CDR3 sequence is 17 residues long. The germline gives CDR1 LGHNA, CDR2 YSLEER. CDR3 coding DNA: TGCGCCAGCAGCCAAGGGACTAGCGGGGGGGCCTTCGGGGAGCTGTTTTTT. Its translation is CASSQGTSGGAFGELFF.

This chain joins TRBV27 and TRBJ2-1; D ambiguous. The germline V gene has CDR1 MNHEY and CDR2 SMNVEV (reference sequence). V lost 2 bases to trimming and J lost 7 bases, with 3 bases between them. The CDR3 length is 11 residues. DNA for the CDR3: TGTGCCAGCAGTTTACTTAATGAGCAGTTCTTC. Translated: CASSLLNEQFF.

This clonotype was seen at least ten times. The conserved phenylalanine or tryptophan is not found at the CDR3 terminus, so this likely reflects a read error. No DNA is shown, since the ends of the CDR3 on it are uncertain; the CDR3 is the one TCRdb lists. The genes are TRBV27 and TRBJ2-5; the D call in the table, TRBD1, was not verified against the DNA. The CDR3 totals 8 residues, both ends included. Germline V gives CDR1 MNHEY, CDR2 SMNVEV (reference sequence). CDR3: CASSFRQG.

There are a few counts of this clonotype. This rearrangement joins TRBV4-1 to TRBJ1-3; possible D gene TRBD1, 6 bases. CDR3 length: 15 amino acids. Trimming took off 3 bases at V and 4 bases at J, with 13 bases between the two ends. CDR1 MGHRA and CDR2 YSYEKL come from the germline V gene. CDR3 region: CASSQDRGAGNTIYF. CDR3 nucleotide sequence: TGCGCCAGCAGCCAGGACCGGGGGGCCGGAAACACCATATATTTT.